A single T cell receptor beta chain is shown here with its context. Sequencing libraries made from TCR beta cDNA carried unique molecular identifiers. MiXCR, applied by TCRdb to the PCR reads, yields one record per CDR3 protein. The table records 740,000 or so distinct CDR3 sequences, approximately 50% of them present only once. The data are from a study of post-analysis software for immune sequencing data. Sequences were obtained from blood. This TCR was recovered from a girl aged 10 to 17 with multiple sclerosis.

For the CDR3, the DNA is TGCAGTGCCAGCACAATGGGGTTGACAGATACGCAGTATTTT. This sequence encodes CSASTMGLTDTQYF. The chain uses TRBV20-1 and TRBJ2-3, with D unresolved. CDR3 length: 14 amino acids. Trimming removed 6 bases from V and 3 bases from J, with 16 bases in between. Germline V gene sequence: CDR1 DFQATT, CDR2 SNEGSKA (reference sequence).